This T cell receptor (beta chain) was recorded in a study of vaccination effects on CD4 cells after COVID-19. General study findings and limits: Cross-reaction with common cold coronaviruses was seen in only 1 of 255 vaccine-induced clones from healthy vaccinees.

Remarks on this clone: Its cognate antigen is unknown.

Antigen-specific CD4+ T cells were expanded (with viral peptide pools) by the ViraFEST assay ahead of sequencing. Following culture for approximately ten days, CD4+ T cells were isolated. Each vaccine recipient was nucleocapsid antibody negative and had no prior SARS-CoV-2 infection. Wells of a few million PBMC each were grown with 9.5 to 10 IU/ml IL-2 and 9.5 to 10 ug/ml peptides. The ends lost 6 bases at V and 5 bases at J; junction bases unmatched: 3. Germline CDR1 and CDR2: LGHDT and YNNKEL (reference sequence). The CDR3 loop spans 12 amino acids. Generated by immunoSEQ multiplex PCR, the TCRdb table keeps only in-frame clones and is missing some. Among 30,000 to 45,000 clones, under 70% were seen once, and the ten largest hold 20% to 25%.

The TCR sequence derives from a human donor who received a COVID-19 vaccine. Sequenced here: CD4+ T cells from PBMCs cultured with SARS-CoV-2 spike peptides, sampled before COVID-19 vaccination. The gene calls are TRBV3-1 (or the pseudogene TRBV3-2) and TRBJ1-1, with 7 bases identical to TRBD1. The CDR3 DNA sequence: TGTGCCAGCAGTCAGACAGGGACTGAAGCTTTCTTT. Translating gives CASSQTGTEAFF.